Included here is one T cell receptor (beta chain) sequence, with context. Its antigen is currently unknown. The sample is drawn from a study of CD8 T cells in Susac syndrome. Study-level points and caveats: The study admitted that it had a relatively small number of individuals in its TCR sequencing and HLA analysis.

From blood CD8+ and CD4+ T cells, the TCR beta chain was sequenced. Both CD4+ and CD8+ T cells were negatively isolated, and TEMRA cells underwent FACS enrichment. Random hexamers were used to reverse transcribe roughly 0.5 to 1 ug of RNA. An immunoSEQ multiplex PCR amplified TCR beta CDR3 over 54 Vbeta and 13 Jbeta. TCRdb reprocessed the immunoSEQ multiplex PCR reads with MiXCR, giving one entry per CDR3 protein. Among over 95,000 distinct CDR3 sequences listed, around 93% were seen once. Germline V gives CDR1 DFQATT, CDR2 SNEGSKA (reference sequence). The length of the CDR3 is 13 residues. Deletions cut 1 base from V and 5 bases from J, with 11 bases between.

Sequencing was done on a sample of CD8+ T cells from PBMCs. This chain joins TRBV20-1 and TRBJ2-5, with no clear D. This clonotype originated in a human donor in good health. CDR3 loop: CSARGLVYETQYF. CDR3 in DNA: TGCAGTGCTAGAGGGCTAGTCTACGAGACCCAGTACTTC.